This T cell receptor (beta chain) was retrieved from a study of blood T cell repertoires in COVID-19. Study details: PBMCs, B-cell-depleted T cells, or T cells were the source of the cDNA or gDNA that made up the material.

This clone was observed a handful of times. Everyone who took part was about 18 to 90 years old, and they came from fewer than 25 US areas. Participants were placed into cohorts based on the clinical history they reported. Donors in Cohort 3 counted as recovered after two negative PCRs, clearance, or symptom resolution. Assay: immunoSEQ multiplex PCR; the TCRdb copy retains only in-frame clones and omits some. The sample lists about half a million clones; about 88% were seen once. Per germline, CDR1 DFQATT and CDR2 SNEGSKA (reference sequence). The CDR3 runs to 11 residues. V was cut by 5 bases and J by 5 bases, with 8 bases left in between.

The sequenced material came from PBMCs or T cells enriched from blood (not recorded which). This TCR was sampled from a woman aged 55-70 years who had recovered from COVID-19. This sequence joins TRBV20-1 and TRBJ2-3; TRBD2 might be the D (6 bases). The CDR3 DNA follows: TGCAGTGCTTACGGGGGAGATACGCAGTATTTT. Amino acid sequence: CSAYGGDTQYF.